This T cell receptor beta chain is drawn from a study of blood T cell repertoires in COVID-19. This clone was detected only once. V was trimmed by 1 base and J by 9 bases, leaving 10 bases between them. Germline V gene sequence: CDR1 MRHNA, CDR2 SNTAGT. The CDR3 is made up of 13 amino acids. Generated by immunoSEQ multiplex PCR, the TCRdb table keeps only in-frame clones and is missing some. The sample shows roughly 91,000 clones, around 84% of them seen only once. The rearrangement joins TRBV6-4 to TRBJ1-3; weak D call: TRBD1 (6 bases). This receptor was taken from a man between 70 and 80 years old with active or convalescent COVID-19. Sample: peripheral blood. In DNA form, the CDR3 reads TGTGCCAGCAGTGACTTTTACAGGGTCACCATATATTTT. It yields the protein CASSDFYRVTIYF.